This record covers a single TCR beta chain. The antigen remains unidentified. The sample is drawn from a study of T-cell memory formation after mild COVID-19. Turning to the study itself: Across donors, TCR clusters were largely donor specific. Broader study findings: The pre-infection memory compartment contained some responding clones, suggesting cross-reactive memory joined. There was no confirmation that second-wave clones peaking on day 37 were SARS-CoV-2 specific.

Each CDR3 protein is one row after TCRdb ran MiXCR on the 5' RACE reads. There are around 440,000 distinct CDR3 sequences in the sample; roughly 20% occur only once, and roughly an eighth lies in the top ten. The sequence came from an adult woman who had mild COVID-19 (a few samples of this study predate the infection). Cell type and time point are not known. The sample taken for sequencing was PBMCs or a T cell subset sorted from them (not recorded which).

Here the CDR3 reads CSANRATNEKLFF. As DNA, the CDR3 is TGCAGTGCTAACAGGGCAACTAATGAAAAACTGTTTTTT. The V gene is TRBV20-1, the J gene TRBJ1-4, with D maybe TRBD1 (6 bases). This CDR3 spans 13 amino acids. Germline V gives CDR1 DFQATT, CDR2 SNEGSKA (reference sequence). V lost 4 bases to trimming and J lost 0 bases, with 6 bases between them.